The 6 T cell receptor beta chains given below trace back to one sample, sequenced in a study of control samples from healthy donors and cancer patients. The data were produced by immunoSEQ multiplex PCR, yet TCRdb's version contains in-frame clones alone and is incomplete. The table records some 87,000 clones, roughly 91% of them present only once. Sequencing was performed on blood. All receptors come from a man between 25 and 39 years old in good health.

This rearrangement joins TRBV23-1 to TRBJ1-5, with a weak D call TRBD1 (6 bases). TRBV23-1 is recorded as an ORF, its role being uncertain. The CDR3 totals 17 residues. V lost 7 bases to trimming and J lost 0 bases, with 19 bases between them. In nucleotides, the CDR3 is TGCGCCAGCACTTTGACAGGCCAGCTGTGTAGCAATCAGCCCCAGCATTTT. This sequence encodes CASTLTGQLCSNQPQHF.

The CDR3 bases are TGTGCCAGCAGTTACTCGACCTACTACGAGCAGTACTTC. It codes for CASSYSTYYEQYF. The chain joins TRBV6-2 or TRBV6-3 to TRBJ2-7; D gene uncertain. V gave up 0 bases and J gave up 3 bases, with 6 bases separating them. CDR1 is MNHEY, CDR2 SVGEGT, per germline. This CDR3 is 13 amino acids long.

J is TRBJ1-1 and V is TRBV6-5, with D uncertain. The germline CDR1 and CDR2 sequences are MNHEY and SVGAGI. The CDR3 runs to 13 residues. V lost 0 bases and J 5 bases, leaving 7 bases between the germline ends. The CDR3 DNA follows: TGTGCCAGCAGTTACTCGAGCAGTACTGAAGCTTTCTTT. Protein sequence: CASSYSSSTEAFF.

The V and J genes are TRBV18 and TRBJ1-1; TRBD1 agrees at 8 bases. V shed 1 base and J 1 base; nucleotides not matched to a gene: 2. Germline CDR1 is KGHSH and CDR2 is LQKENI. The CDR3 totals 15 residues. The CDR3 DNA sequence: TGTGCCAGCTCACCACGACAGGGGCAGAACACTGAAGCTTTCTTT. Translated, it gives CASSPRQGQNTEAFF. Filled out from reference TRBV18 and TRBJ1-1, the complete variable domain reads NAGVMQNPRHLVRRRGQEARLRCSPMKGHSHVYWYRQLPEEGLKFMVYLQKENIIDESGMPKERFSAEFPKEGPSILRIQQVVRGDSAAYFCASSPRQGQNTEAFFGQGTRLTVV.

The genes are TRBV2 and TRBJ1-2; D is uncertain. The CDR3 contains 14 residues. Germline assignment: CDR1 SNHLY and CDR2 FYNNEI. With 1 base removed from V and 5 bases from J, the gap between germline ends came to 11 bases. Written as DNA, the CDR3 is TGTGCCAGCAGTGAAGGGGGTCAGATTTATGGCTACACCTTC. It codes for CASSEGGQIYGYTF.

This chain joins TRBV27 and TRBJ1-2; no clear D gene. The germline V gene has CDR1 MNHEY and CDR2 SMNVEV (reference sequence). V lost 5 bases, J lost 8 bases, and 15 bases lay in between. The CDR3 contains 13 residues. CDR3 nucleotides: TGTGCCAGCAGTGCCGGAGTGGGAGGCGGCTACACCTTC. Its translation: CASSAGVGGGYTF.